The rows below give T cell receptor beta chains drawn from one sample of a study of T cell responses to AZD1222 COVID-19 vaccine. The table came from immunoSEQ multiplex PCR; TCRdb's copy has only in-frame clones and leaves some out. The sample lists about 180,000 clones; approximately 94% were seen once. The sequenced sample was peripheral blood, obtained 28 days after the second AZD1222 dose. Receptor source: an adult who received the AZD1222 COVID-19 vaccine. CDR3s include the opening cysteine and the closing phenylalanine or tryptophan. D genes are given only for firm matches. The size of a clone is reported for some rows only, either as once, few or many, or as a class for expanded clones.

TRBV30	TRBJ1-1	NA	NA	CAWSPLTEAFF	TGTGCCTGGAGCCCCCTCACTGAAGCTTTCTTT
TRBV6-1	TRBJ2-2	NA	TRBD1	CASSERTGSPGELFF	TGTGCCAGCAGTGAACGGACAGGCTCACCCGGGGAGCTGTTTTTT
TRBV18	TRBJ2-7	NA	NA	CASSPPFLSADSSYEQYF	TGTGCCAGCTCACCACCCTTTCTGTCGGCAGACAGCTCCTACGAGCAGTACTTC
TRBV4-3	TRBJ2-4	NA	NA	CASSQDHSRYWAKNIQYF	TGCGCCAGCAGCCAAGATCATTCACGGTATTGGGCCAAAAACATTCAGTACTTC
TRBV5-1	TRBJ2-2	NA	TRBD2	CASRLLAGFDTGELFF	TGCGCCAGCAGACTACTAGCGGGATTTGACACCGGGGAGCTGTTTTTT
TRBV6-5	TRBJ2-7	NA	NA	CASSSTSYEQYF	TGTGCCAGCAGTTCCACGTCCTACGAGCAGTACTTC
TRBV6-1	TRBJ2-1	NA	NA	CASSGATGFF	TGTGCCAGCAGTGGAGCGACCGGGTTCTTC
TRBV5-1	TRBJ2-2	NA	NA	CASSTGQRYANTGELFF	TGCGCCAGCAGTACTGGTCAGCGATATGCGAACACCGGGGAGCTGTTTTTT
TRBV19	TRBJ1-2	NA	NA	CASSYRTPGGYTF	TGTGCCAGTAGCTACCGGACCCCGGGTGGCTACACCTTC
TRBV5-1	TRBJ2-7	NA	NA	CASSLNRQAKTYEQYF	TGCGCCAGCAGCTTAAATAGACAGGCTAAAACGTACGAGCAGTACTTC
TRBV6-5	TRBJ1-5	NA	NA	CASSLGPRNQPQHF	TGTGCCAGCAGTTTGGGACCGAGAAATCAGCCCCAGCATTTT
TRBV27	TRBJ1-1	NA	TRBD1	CASRSWDRIMNTEAFF	TGTGCCAGCAGGTCCTGGGACAGAATCATGAACACTGAAGCTTTCTTT
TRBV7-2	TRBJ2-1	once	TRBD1	CASSSTGGTFGNEQFF	TGTGCCAGCAGCTCTACAGGGGGTACTTTTGGGAATGAGCAGTTCTTC
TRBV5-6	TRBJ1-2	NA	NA	CASSPTQGNYGYTF	TGTGCCAGCAGCCCCACCCAGGGTAACTATGGCTACACCTTC
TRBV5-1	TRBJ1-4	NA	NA	CASSFQTPGRTTNEKLFF	TGCGCCAGCAGCTTTCAAACGCCGGGACGCACGACTAATGAAAAACTGTTTTTT
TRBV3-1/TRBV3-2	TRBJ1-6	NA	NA	CASSLIGKDSPLHF	TGTGCCAGCAGCCTAATAGGCAAAGATTCACCCCTCCACTTT
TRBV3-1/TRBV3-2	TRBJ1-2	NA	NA	CASSLSPVRVYGYTF	TGTGCCAGCAGCCTTTCGCCGGTCCGGGTCTATGGCTACACCTTC
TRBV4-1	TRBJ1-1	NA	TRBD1	CASRLGGWTEAFF	TGCGCCAGCAGACTAGGGGGCTGGACTGAAGCTTTCTTT
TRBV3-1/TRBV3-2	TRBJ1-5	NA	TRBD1	CASSRSRDRGSNQPQHF	TGTGCCAGCAGCCGGTCCCGGGACAGGGGGAGCAATCAGCCCCAGCATTTT
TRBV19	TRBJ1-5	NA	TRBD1	CASSIGGTGSHSNQPQHF	TGTGCCAGTAGTATAGGGGGGACAGGGAGCCATAGCAATCAGCCCCAGCATTTT
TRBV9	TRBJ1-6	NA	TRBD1	CASSGGTGKGSYNSPLHF	TGTGCCAGCAGCGGTGGGACAGGGAAAGGGTCATATAATTCACCCCTCCACTTT
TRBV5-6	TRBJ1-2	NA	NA	CASSLEGLYGYTF	TGTGCCAGCAGCTTGGAAGGGCTCTATGGCTACACCTTC
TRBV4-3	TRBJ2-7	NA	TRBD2	CASSQERERGVYEQYF	TGCGCCAGCAGCCAAGAAAGAGAGCGGGGGGTCTACGAGCAGTACTTC
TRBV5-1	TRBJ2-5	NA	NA	CASSPYGWGADETQYF	TGCGCCAGCAGCCCTTATGGTTGGGGCGCGGATGAGACCCAGTACTTC
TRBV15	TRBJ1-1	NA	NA	CATSRGGRLNTEAFF	TGTGCCACCAGCAGAGGAGGCCGATTGAACACTGAAGCTTTCTTT
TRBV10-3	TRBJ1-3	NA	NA	CAISEGLRSGNTIYF	TGTGCCATCAGTGAGGGACTCCGCTCTGGAAACACCATATATTTT
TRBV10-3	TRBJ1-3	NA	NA	CAIRAPSGGHLGGNTIYF	TGTGCCATCAGAGCCCCCTCCGGAGGCCATCTAGGCGGAAACACCATATATTTT